This passage covers 17 T cell receptor beta chains from one sample sequenced in a study of blood T cell repertoires in COVID-19. Only in-frame clones appear in the TCRdb table, and some are missing; sequencing was by immunoSEQ multiplex PCR. The sample lists 150,000 to 250,000 clones, approximately 83% seen once, with 7% to 9% in the top ten. Material for sequencing was PBMCs or T cells enriched from blood (not recorded which). All receptors come from a middle-aged man who had recovered from COVID-19.

The rearrangement links TRBV19 to TRBJ1-1; 9 positions agree with TRBD1. Germline V gives CDR1 LNHDA, CDR2 SQIVND (reference sequence). J gave up 4 bases and V 5 bases, and 5 bases lay outside the gene matches. CDR3 size: 14 residues. This chain's CDR3 is CASSSQGAVTEAFF. As DNA, the CDR3 is TGTGCCAGTAGTTCACAGGGGGCGGTCACTGAAGCTTTCTTT.

The genes are TRBV5-6 and TRBJ2-5, with 7 bases aligning to TRBD1. V lost 4 bases and J lost 4; bases outside the gene matches: 10. Germline CDR1 reads SGHDT; CDR2 reads YYEEEE. The CDR3 consists of 15 residues. CDR3 protein: CASSLPDRARETQYF. DNA for the CDR3: TGTGCCAGCAGCCTACCCGACAGGGCTCGAGAGACCCAGTACTTC.

The chain links TRBV30 to TRBJ1-3; 7 nucleotides agree with TRBD1. CDR3 length: 14 residues. The junction had 3 bases not matched to a gene; V was cut back by 4 bases and J by 0 bases. Germline V gives CDR1 GTSNPN, CDR2 SVGIG (reference sequence). The CDR3 region is CAWTRDSSGNTIYF. The CDR3 nucleotides read TGTGCCTGGACCCGGGACAGCTCTGGAAACACCATATATTTT.

On this clone itself: At one end, the junction sequence differs from germline, possibly due to a read error. The rearrangement joins TRBV19 to TRBJ1-1, with D possibly being TRBD1 (6 bases). From germline, CDR1 is LNHDA and CDR2 SQIVND (reference sequence). The CDR3 runs to 14 residues. CDR3: CASSIGTVNAEAFF. CDR3 nucleotide sequence: TGTGCCAGTAGTATAGGGACAGTGAACGCTGAAGCTTTCTTT.

J is TRBJ1-2 and V is TRBV6-2 or TRBV6-3; D might be TRBD1 (5 bases). The CDR3 totals 15 residues. Trimming took off 2 bases at V and 3 bases at J, with 13 bases between the two ends. Germline lookup yields CDR1 MNHEY and CDR2 SVGEGT. The CDR3 DNA reads TGTGCCAGCAGTTACGCAGGGTCCACATACTATGGCTACACCTTC. Translation gives CASSYAGSTYYGYTF.

V and J are TRBV29-1 and TRBJ2-7; D gene ambiguous. Trimming cost V 5 bases and J 4 bases, with 9 bases left between them. This CDR3 is 11 amino acids long. Germline V gene data show CDR1 as SQVTM and CDR2 as ANQGSEA. This CDR3 is CSVLLSYEQYF. The CDR3 coding sequence is TGCAGCGTTTTACTTTCTTACGAGCAGTACTTC.

The chain links TRBV2 to TRBJ1-1; 7 bases are shared with TRBD1. Germline V CDR1 and CDR2: SNHLY, FYNNEI. V was pared by 4 bases and J by 5 bases, with 10 bases of the junction left unmatched. There are 15 residues in the CDR3. CDR3 in DNA: TGTGCCAGCAGTGGGGACAGATGGGAGGAGACTGAAGCTTTCTTT. Translated: CASSGDRWEETEAFF.

The chain combines TRBV15 with TRBJ2-7; TRBD1 matches 7 bases. The CDR3 is 16 residues long. The germline CDR1 and CDR2 sequences are LNHNV and YYDKDF (reference sequence). J lost 2 bases, V lost 2 bases, and 9 bases had no gene match. Here the CDR3 reads CATSRSDRFSPYEQYF. The CDR3 nucleotides are TGTGCCACCAGCAGATCGGACAGGTTTAGCCCCTACGAGCAGTACTTC.

The chain joins TRBV14 to TRBJ2-3, with 15 bases that match TRBD2. J lost 7 bases, V lost 4 bases, and 3 bases had no gene match. The CDR3 has 15 residues. Germline-derived CDR1 and CDR2 are SGHDN and FVKESK. CDR3 residues: CASSRTSGGANTQYF. Here the CDR3 DNA reads TGTGCCAGCAGCCGGACTAGCGGGGGGGCGAATACGCAGTATTTT.

The chain joins TRBV29-1 to TRBJ2-3; TRBD1 matches 7 bases. The CDR3 runs 13 residues. Germline lookup yields CDR1 SQVTM and CDR2 ANQGSEA. V dropped 4 bases and J dropped 4; count of bases not matched to a gene: 5. The CDR3: CSVGRGIADTQYF. In DNA form, the CDR3 reads TGCAGCGTTGGCAGGGGGATCGCAGATACGCAGTATTTT.

The table lists this clone with a few counts. This sequence joins TRBV25-1 and TRBJ2-7; no clear D gene. Germline V gene data show CDR1 as MGHDK and CDR2 as SYGVNS. This CDR3 region has 12 residues. V shed 5 bases and J shed 0 bases, with 5 bases lying between them. This CDR3 reads CASSFNSYEQYF. As DNA, the CDR3 is TGTGCCAGCAGTTTTAACTCCTACGAGCAGTACTTC.

In DNA form, the CDR3 reads TGTGCCAGCAGCCGTGGGGACGGGGGGCCAATTGAGCAGTTCTTC. The encoded protein is CASSRGDGGPIEQFF. V usage is TRBV7-8 and J usage is TRBJ2-1; D might be TRBD2 (7 bases). Trimming cost V 5 bases and J 9 bases, with 20 bases left between them. CDR1 SGHVS and CDR2 FQNEAQ come from the germline V gene. The CDR3 sequence is 15 residues long.

The chain couples TRBV5-1 to TRBJ1-4; D perhaps matches TRBD1 (5 bases). The V and J ends lost 7 bases and 0 bases respectively, with 13 bases between them. The CDR3 is made up of 15 amino acids. CDR1 SGHRS and CDR2 YFSETQ come from the germline V gene. The CDR3 region has the DNA TGCGCCAGCGGACGGGGGGTTTCAACTAATGAAAAACTGTTTTTT. This translates into CASGRGVSTNEKLFF.

This rearrangement joins TRBV18 to TRBJ1-2, with 12 nucleotides matching TRBD1. With V trimmed by 4 bases and J by 5 bases, 11 bases remained unmatched. The CDR3 has 17 amino acids. Germline V gene sequence: CDR1 KGHSH, CDR2 LQKENI. The CDR3 coding sequence is TGTGCCAGCTCACAAATAACTCCGGGACAGGGGGCGTATGGCTACACCTTC. Protein product: CASSQITPGQGAYGYTF.

The chain combines TRBV9 with TRBJ1-1; D not certain. CDR1 and CDR2 (germline): SGDLS, YYNGEE. V dropped 0 bases and J dropped 6 bases, with 9 bases sitting between them. The CDR3 covers 13 residues. The CDR3 loop is CASSVATVPEAFF. As DNA, the CDR3 is TGTGCCAGCAGCGTAGCTACGGTACCTGAAGCTTTCTTT.

The chain combines TRBV6-1 with TRBJ1-3, with D perhaps matching TRBD1 (6 bases). Germline CDR1 reads MNHNS; CDR2 reads SASEGT. The germline V and J ends were trimmed by 0 bases and 2 bases, with 11 bases remaining between them. The CDR3 contains 16 residues. CDR3 amino acids: CASSEALQGPGNTIYF. As DNA, the CDR3 is TGTGCCAGCAGTGAAGCATTACAGGGCCCTGGAAACACCATATATTTT.

V is TRBV28 and J is TRBJ2-7; 9 bases match TRBD2. Germline trimming cut 4 bases from V and 4 bases from J; bases unmatched to any gene: 11. Per the germline V gene, CDR1 is MDHEN and CDR2 is SYDVKM. The CDR3 is 16 residues long. The CDR3 coding sequence is TGTGCCAGCAGTTCCCGTTTGCGGGGGGGTAGGTACGAGCAGTACTTC. It specifies CASSSRLRGGRYEQYF.